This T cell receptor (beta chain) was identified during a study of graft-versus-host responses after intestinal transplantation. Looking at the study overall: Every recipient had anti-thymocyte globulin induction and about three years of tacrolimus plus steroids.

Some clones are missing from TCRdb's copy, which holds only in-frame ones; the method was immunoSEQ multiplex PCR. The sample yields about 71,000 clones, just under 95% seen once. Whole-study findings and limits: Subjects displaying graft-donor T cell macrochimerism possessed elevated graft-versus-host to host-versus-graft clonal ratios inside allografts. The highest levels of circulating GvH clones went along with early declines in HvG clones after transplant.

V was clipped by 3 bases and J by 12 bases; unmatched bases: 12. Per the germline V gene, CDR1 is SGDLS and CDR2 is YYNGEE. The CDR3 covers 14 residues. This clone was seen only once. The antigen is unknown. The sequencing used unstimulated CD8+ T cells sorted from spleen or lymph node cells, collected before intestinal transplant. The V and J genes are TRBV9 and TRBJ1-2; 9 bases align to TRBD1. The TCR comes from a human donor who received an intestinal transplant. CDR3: CASSESRDRARHTF. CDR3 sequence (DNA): TGTGCCAGCAGCGAGAGCCGGGACAGGGCGCGGCACACCTTC.